Listed below are T cell receptor beta chains from one sample, sequenced in a study of regulatory dendritic cells for organ transplantation. Sequencing was performed with immunoSEQ multiplex PCR; in TCRdb, only in-frame clones are kept and a portion is missing. Among approximately 10,000 clones, 65% to 85% were seen once, and the ten largest hold roughly 2.5%. No antigen is known for these receptors. Sequencing was carried out using memory CD4+ T cells from blood cultured with dendritic cells. These receptors all come from a human donor in good health. Both conserved end residues are part of each CDR3. The D gene is left open where the match is weak. The listing skips clone size in some rows; elsewhere it reads once, few, many or a size class.

TRBV11-3	-	-	TRBJ2-2	TGTGCCAGCAGCTACCGACAAGTCGGCGGGGAGCTGTTTTTT	CASSYRQVGGELFF
TRBV9	TRBD1	few	TRBJ1-2	TGTGCCAGCAGCGTAGCTCTGGGACAGTATGGCTACACCTTC	CASSVALGQYGYTF
TRBV18	-	once	TRBJ1-1	TGTGCCAGCTCAAACAACAGGGATATGAACACTGAAGCTTTCTTT	CASSNNRDMNTEAFF
TRBV9	-	few	TRBJ2-7	TGTGCCAGCAGCGTAGTGGGGTTGGGTGAGCAGTACTTC	CASSVVGLGEQYF
TRBV7-2	TRBD1	-	TRBJ2-7	TGTGCCAGCAGCCTTTTGACAGGGGCGGACGAGCAGTACTTC	CASSLLTGADEQYF
TRBV6-1	TRBD1	-	TRBJ2-6	TGTGCCAGCAGTGAAGGTTGGACGACAGGGACCTCTGGGGCCAACGTCCTGACTTTC	CASSEGWTTGTSGANVLTF
TRBV7-3	-	-	TRBJ1-1	TGTGCCAGCAGTACGGGAGGAACTGAAGCTTTCTTT	CASSTGGTEAFF
TRBV5-4	TRBD1	-	TRBJ2-2	TGTGCCAGCAGCTTGGTCAGGGGGAACGGGGAGCTGTTTTTT	CASSLVRGNGELFF
TRBV6-6	-	-	TRBJ1-2	TGTGCCAGCAGTTACGAGTGGGCGGCCTATGGCTACACCTTC	CASSYEWAAYGYTF
TRBV25-1	-	-	TRBJ1-3	TGTGCCAGCAGTCAGGCAGGTACACTCGCCATATATTTT	CASSQAGTLAIYF
TRBV30	-	-	TRBJ2-1	TGTGCCTGGAGTCCCCTCGGCGGGACGCACAATGAGCAGTTCTTC	CAWSPLGGTHNEQFF
TRBV4-3	-	few	TRBJ1-1	TGCGCCAGCAGCCAAGAAGCCGGGAACACTGAAGCTTTCTTT	CASSQEAGNTEAFF
TRBV10-2	-	-	TRBJ2-2	TGCGCCAGCAGTGAGGAAGGGCCCCTTTTCGGGGAGCTGTTTTTT	CASSEEGPLFGELFF
TRBV10-3	TRBD2	-	TRBJ2-5	TGTGCCATCAGTGCTGCCCAGCTTAAGAGTAGCGGGGTGGGGACCCAGTACTTC	CAISAAQLKSSGVGTQYF
TRBV19	-	-	TRBJ2-2	TGTGCCAGTAGTATCAACACCGGGGAGCTGTTTTTT	CASSINTGELFF
TRBV11-2	-	few	TRBJ2-7	TGTGCCAGCAGTTCCAACAGGGTTGAGGGCGAGCAGTACTTC	CASSSNRVEGEQYF
TRBV7-8	-	-	TRBJ2-1	TGTGCCAGCAGCTTGCCCAAGAAGGATGAGCAGTTCTTC	CASSLPKKDEQFF
TRBV15	-	few	TRBJ2-1	TGTGCCACCAGCAGAGATTCCAACAGATACAATGAGCAGTTCTTC	CATSRDSNRYNEQFF
TRBV25-1	TRBD1	-	TRBJ2-7	TGTGCCAGCAGTGAATTATCGACAGGGGGAAGATACGAGCAGTACTTC	CASSELSTGGRYEQYF
TRBV13	TRBD2	once	TRBJ2-3	TGTGCCAGCAGCTTATCCGGACTAGCGGGAAAAACAGATACGCAGTATTTT	CASSLSGLAGKTDTQYF
TRBV19	-	-	TRBJ1-1	TGTGCCAGTAGCCATAGGGACGGCCCAAACACTGAAGCTTTCTTT	CASSHRDGPNTEAFF
TRBV10-2	TRBD2	once	TRBJ2-7	TGCGCCAGCAGTGAGTTACGGGGGGGCTACGAGCAGTACTTC	CASSELRGGYEQYF
TRBV7-2	-	-	TRBJ2-3	TGTGCCAGCAGCTCTTGGCGGGCAAGCACAGATACGCAGTATTTT	CASSSWRASTDTQYF
TRBV6-1	TRBD1	-	TRBJ1-2	TGTGCCAGCAGTGAAGCTAGACAGGGTTACTATGGCTACACCTTC	CASSEARQGYYGYTF
TRBV7-2	-	-	TRBJ2-1	TGTGCCAGCAGCTTCCAAGTGGGGGGGCTAAGAAATGAGCAGTTCTTC	CASSFQVGGLRNEQFF
TRBV18	TRBD1	-	TRBJ2-5	TGTGCCAGCGGAGACAGGGTGGTCGAAGAGACCCAGTACTTC	CASGDRVVEETQYF
TRBV4-2	-	-	TRBJ1-2	TGTGCCAGCAGCCAAGTATCAAGACAGACCAATGGCTACACCTTC	CASSQVSRQTNGYTF
TRBV19	-	-	TRBJ2-3	TGTGCCAGTACCCCTACTTCTAGCACAGATACGCAGTATTTT	CASTPTSSTDTQYF
TRBV29-1	TRBD1	-	TRBJ2-5	TGCAGCACCCGACAGGGATGGAACCTGGAGACCCAGTACTTC	CSTRQGWNLETQYF
TRBV7-2	TRBD2	-	TRBJ2-2	TGTGCCAGCAGCTCGGGACTAGCGGGAGACACCGGGGAGCTGTTTTTT	CASSSGLAGDTGELFF
TRBV18	-	-	TRBJ2-2	TGTGCCAGCTCACTTGTTTCGGAGACAGGGGAGCTGTTTTTT	CASSLVSETGELFF
TRBV4-2	-	-	TRBJ2-1	TGTGCCAGCAGCCAAGACGGGGGCCACTCACCCTACAATGAGCAGTTCTTC	CASSQDGGHSPYNEQFF
TRBV6-6	-	-	TRBJ1-2	TGTGCCAGCAGTTACTCGGAGGGCTCTGGCTACACCTTC	CASSYSEGSGYTF
TRBV6-5	-	-	TRBJ2-3	TGTGCCAGCGGGCCGGGGACAGATACGCAGTATTTT	CASGPGTDTQYF
TRBV2	-	-	TRBJ2-3	TGTGCCAGCAGTGGTGTAGTGAGCACAGATACGCAGTATTTT	CASSGVVSTDTQYF
TRBV5-4	TRBD2	-	TRBJ2-3	TGTGCCAGCAGCGGACTAGCGGGGGGCACAGATACGCAGTATTTT	CASSGLAGGTDTQYF
TRBV11-3	TRBD1	-	TRBJ2-2	TGTGCCAGCAGCATATCGGGACAGGGGGCTCGGACCGGGGAGCTGTTTTTT	CASSISGQGARTGELFF
TRBV7-9	-	-	TRBJ2-2	TGTGCCAGCAGCTCGTACAGCACCGGGGAGCTGTTTTTT	CASSSYSTGELFF
TRBV28	-	-	TRBJ2-7	TGTGCCAGCAGTCCCAAAATTGGGACACAACTCTACGAGCAGTACTTC	CASSPKIGTQLYEQYF
TRBV28	-	-	TRBJ1-1	TGTGCCAGCAGCCGCCTTGGAGGGAGGGAAGCTTTCTTT	CASSRLGGREAFF
TRBV4-3	-	-	TRBJ2-5	TGCGCCAGCAGCCAAGACTCCTTCCGGGAGACCCAGTACTTC	CASSQDSFRETQYF